This TCR beta chain stems from a study of OX40 agonist ivuxolimab in advanced cancers. Some clones are missing from TCRdb's copy, which holds only in-frame ones; the method was immunoSEQ multiplex PCR. Of 25,000 to 40,000 clones detected, about 80% appear once; the ten largest clones hold more than 10%. The CDR3 extends over 15 amino acids. Germline V CDR1 and CDR2: SGHVS, FQNEAQ. Trimming cost V 5 bases and J 7 bases; bases outside gene matches: 7. Sequencing was performed on CD4+ or CD8+ T cells sorted from blood, taken in a trial of the OX40 agonist ivuxolimab. The source of this sequence is an adult with an advanced solid tumor such as melanoma, head and neck, liver or kidney cancer. The gene calls are TRBV7-8 and TRBJ2-3; 12 bases agree with TRBD2. The CDR3 is CASSLTTSGRNTQYF. CDR3 nucleotide sequence: TGTGCCAGCAGCCTTACGACTAGCGGGAGAAATACGCAGTATTTT. The full variable domain, completed using reference TRBV7-8 and TRBJ2-3, is GAGVSQSPRYKVAKRGQDVALRCDPISGHVSLFWYQQALGQGPEFLTYFQNEAQLDKSGLPSDRFFAERPEGSVSTLKIQRTQQEDSAVYLCASSLTTSGRNTQYFGPGTRLTVL.